This T cell receptor (beta chain) comes out of a study of cytomegalovirus exposure and HLA in healthy donors. The ends lost 4 bases at V and 0 bases at J; junction bases unmatched: 4. CDR1 and CDR2 from the germline V gene are SNHLY and FYNNEI. The CDR3 contains 15 residues. As regards this clone: The antigen is unknown.

Notes on the study in general: The study labeled roughly 160 TCR beta chains cytomegalovirus-associated.

The data were produced by immunoSEQ multiplex PCR, yet TCRdb's version contains in-frame clones alone and is incomplete. The sample contains under 250,000 clones, just under 90% of which appear only once. The clonotype comes from a man between 18 and 35 years old in good health and CMV-seronegative. The sequenced sample was PBMCs. This chain uses TRBV2 with TRBJ2-5; 8 positions match TRBD2. For the CDR3, the DNA is TGTGCCAGCAGTGTGCAGCGGGGGCACCAAGAGACCCAGTACTTC. This encodes CASSVQRGHQETQYF.